The entry below describes one T cell receptor (beta chain). The identical CDR3 is also encoded by other nucleotide sequences in the sample. Germline assignment: CDR1 SGHAT and CDR2 FQNNGV. The V gene end was trimmed by 5 bases and the J gene end by 8 bases; junction bases not matched to a gene: 5. This CDR3 region has 13 residues. Enrolled through a virtual design, the participants were between roughly 18 and 100 years of age and came from approximately 25 US areas. Original analysis: Researchers report that nucleated cell counts were estimated from reference gene primer amplification. Clones were sequenced by immunoSEQ multiplex PCR, and TCRdb holds only the in-frame ones, with some missing. D and trimming come from the DNA, and the V and J calls and clone size come from that table. The table records roughly 430,000 clones, approximately 91% of them present only once. The data originate from a study of blood T cell repertoires in COVID-19. Turning to the study itself: PBMCs, B-cell-depleted T cells, or T cells provided the cDNA or gDNA that made up the material.

The sequencing sample was made of PBMCs or T cells enriched from blood (not recorded which). The receptor comes from a middle-aged woman with acute COVID-19. The chain recombines TRBV11-2 with TRBJ1-1; 10 bases are shared with TRBD1. This CDR3 is CASSLGQGREAFF. The CDR3 DNA is TGTGCCAGCAGCCTGGGACAGGGGCGCGAAGCTTTCTTT. The whole variable domain, remainder taken from reference TRBV11-2 and TRBJ1-1, is EAGVAQSPRYKIIEKRQSVAFWCNPISGHATLYWYQQILGQGPKLLIQFQNNGVVDDSQLPKDRFSAERLKGVDSTLKIQPAKLEDSAVYLCASSLGQGREAFFGQGTRLTVV.